The present entry profiles one TCR beta chain with its context. What it recognizes is unknown. The CDR3 loop spans 15 amino acids. Germline assignment: CDR1 SGHVS and CDR2 FNYEAQ. This sample was taken from a study of human CD8 memory T cell subsets. Study-level results: In contrast to effector memory cells, stem-like memory and precursor exhausted T cells had similarly high diversity.

UMI-labeled 5' RACE was the method by which TCR beta libraries were made. TCRdb re-called the 5' RACE reads and catalogs CDR3 proteins one per entry, DNA excluded. The table gives under 5,000 distinct CDR3 sequences; the top ten clones make up 20% to 30% of it. The sequence was collected from a human donor in good health. The chain combines TRBV7-6 with TRBJ2-7; the D gene TCRdb calls, TRBD2, cannot be checked with no DNA. Material for sequencing was CD8+ effector memory T cells (TEM) sorted from PBMCs. Subset reported: effector memory CD8 T cells, CCR7- CD45RO+ CD95+. CDR3 region: CASSPSGGSPLEQYF.